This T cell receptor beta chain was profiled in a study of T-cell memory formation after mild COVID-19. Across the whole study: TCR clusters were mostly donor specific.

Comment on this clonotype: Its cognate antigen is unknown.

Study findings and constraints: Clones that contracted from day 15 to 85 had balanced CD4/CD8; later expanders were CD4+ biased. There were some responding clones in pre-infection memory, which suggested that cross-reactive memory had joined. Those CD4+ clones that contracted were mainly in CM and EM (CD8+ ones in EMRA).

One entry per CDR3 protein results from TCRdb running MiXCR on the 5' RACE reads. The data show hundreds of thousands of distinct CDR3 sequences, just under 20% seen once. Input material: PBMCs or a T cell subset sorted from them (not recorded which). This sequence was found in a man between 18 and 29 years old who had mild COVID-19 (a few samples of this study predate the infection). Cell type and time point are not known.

CDR3: CASGASGHTDTQYF. In DNA form, the CDR3 reads TGTGCCAGCGGTGCTAGCGGCCACACAGATACGCAGTATTTT. This chain connects TRBV12-3 or TRBV12-4 to TRBJ2-3; 7 bases match TRBD2. Trimming removed 8 bases from V and 2 bases from J; junction bases left unmatched: 7. The CDR3 is 14 residues long.